One sample yielded the 4 T cell receptor beta chains listed below, sequenced in a study of cytomegalovirus exposure and HLA in healthy donors. The primer mix had 60 Vbeta and 13 Jbeta primers. Generated by immunoSEQ multiplex PCR, the TCRdb table keeps only in-frame clones and is missing some. The repertoire holds about 140,000 clones, with approximately 78% as singletons. The sequencing sample was made of PBMCs. These TCRs come from a woman aged 45-60 years in good health and CMV-seropositive.

The chain joins TRBV9 to TRBJ2-7, with 7 bases aligning to TRBD2. Germline V gene lookup returns CDR1 SGDLS and CDR2 YYNGEE. The CDR3 length is 16 residues. After removal of 0 bases from V and 3 bases from J, the junction contained 9 bases not matched to a gene. In nucleotides, the CDR3 is TGTGCCAGCAGCGTAGGAGGGTCAGCGGGGAACTACGAGCAGTACTTC. Its protein product is CASSVGGSAGNYEQYF.

The chain joins TRBV10-1 to TRBJ1-2, with D perhaps TRBD1 (5 bases). Trimming took 8 bases from V and 4 from J, leaving 11 bases between them. CDR3 length: 12 amino acids. Looked up from germline, CDR1 is WNHNN and CDR2 is SYGVQD (reference sequence). CDR3 protein: CASGAHLYGYTF. The DNA of the CDR3 is TGCGCCAGCGGGGCACACCTCTATGGCTACACCTTC.

The chain combines TRBV28 with TRBJ1-2; D remains ambiguous. CDR1 and CDR2 (germline): MDHEN, SYDVKM. The CDR3 contains 14 residues. V lost 2 bases and J lost 6, with 13 bases in between. The CDR3 protein is CASSLPTLENGYTF. For the CDR3, the DNA is TGTGCCAGCAGTTTACCCACTTTGGAGAATGGCTACACCTTC.

This chain uses TRBV6-1 with TRBJ2-2; 10 bases fit TRBD1. The CDR3 has 14 residues. The junction had 4 bases not matched to a gene; V was cut back by 4 bases and J by 8 bases. Germline CDR1 is MNHNS and CDR2 is SASEGT. The CDR3 DNA is TGTGCCAGCAGTGGGGACAGGGGCTCTGGGGAGCTGTTTTTT. This codes for CASSGDRGSGELFF.